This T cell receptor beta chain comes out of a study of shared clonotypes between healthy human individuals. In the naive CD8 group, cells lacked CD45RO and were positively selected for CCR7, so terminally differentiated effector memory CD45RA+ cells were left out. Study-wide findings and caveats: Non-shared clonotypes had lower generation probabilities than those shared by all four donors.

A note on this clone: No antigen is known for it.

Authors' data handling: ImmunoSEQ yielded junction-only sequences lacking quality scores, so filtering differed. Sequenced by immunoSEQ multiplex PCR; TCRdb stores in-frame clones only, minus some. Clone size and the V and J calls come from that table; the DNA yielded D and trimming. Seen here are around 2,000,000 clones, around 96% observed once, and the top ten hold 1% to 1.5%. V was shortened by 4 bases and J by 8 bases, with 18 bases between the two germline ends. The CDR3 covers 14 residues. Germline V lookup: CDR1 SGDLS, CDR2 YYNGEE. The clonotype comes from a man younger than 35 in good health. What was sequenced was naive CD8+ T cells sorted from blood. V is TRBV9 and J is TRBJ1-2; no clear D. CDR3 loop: CASSSIPNSGGYTF. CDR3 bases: TGTGCCAGCAGCTCAATTCCCAACAGCGGGGGCTACACCTTC.